One sample yielded the 23 T cell receptor beta chains listed below, sequenced in a study of T cell responses to AZD1222 COVID-19 vaccine. Here immunoSEQ multiplex PCR was the method, and the copy in TCRdb shows in-frame clones only, minus some. The repertoire holds more than 85,000 clones, with 94% as singletons. The sample consisted of peripheral blood, taken 28 days after the second AZD1222 dose. Every receptor here comes from an adult who received the AZD1222 COVID-19 vaccine.

This chain uses TRBV15 with TRBJ2-7, with 8 bases aligning to TRBD2. CDR1 is LNHNV and CDR2 is YYDKDF in the germline V gene (reference sequence). V gave up 2 bases and J gave up 6 bases; unmatched junction bases: 12. The CDR3 has 16 amino acids. The CDR3 DNA follows: TGTGCCACCAGCAGACATCCCGCGGGAGGTTCTGTCGAGCAGTACTTC. Translated: CATSRHPAGGSVEQYF.

This clone appeared a single time. The CDR3, as DNA: TGTGCCAGCTCACCAAGACAGGGCTACTACGAGCAGTACTTC. Translation: CASSPRQGYYEQYF. The genes are TRBV18 and TRBJ2-7, with 7 bases fitting TRBD1. The germline V gene has CDR1 KGHSH and CDR2 LQKENI. This CDR3 is built from 14 residues. Trimming removed 2 bases from V and 3 bases from J; junction bases left unmatched: 4. Variable domain in full (rest from reference TRBV18 and TRBJ2-7): NAGVMQNPRHLVRRRGQEARLRCSPMKGHSHVYWYRQLPEEGLKFMVYLQKENIIDESGMPKERFSAEFPKEGPSILRIQQVVRGDSAAYFCASSPRQGYYEQYFGPGTRLTVT.

The chain carries TRBV19 and TRBJ2-1; TRBD1 aligns across 7 bases. CDR3 length: 11 residues. Germline CDR1 and CDR2: LNHDA and SQIVND (reference sequence). Trimming took 3 bases from V and 10 from J; bases not matched to a gene: 0. CDR3 DNA: TGTGCCAGTAGTATCAGGGGGGAGCAGTTCTTC. Residues: CASSIRGEQFF.

The V gene is TRBV19, the J gene TRBJ1-1, with D hard to call. CDR1 and CDR2 from the germline V gene are LNHDA and SQIVND (reference sequence). The CDR3 sequence is 14 residues long. V was pared by 4 bases and J by 4 bases, with 13 bases between. CDR3 protein: CASSNTGGSTEAFF. In DNA form, the CDR3 reads TGTGCCAGTAGTAACACGGGTGGGTCCACTGAAGCTTTCTTT.

The chain joins TRBV27 to TRBJ1-2; TRBD1 matches at 8 bases. The germline gives CDR1 MNHEY, CDR2 SMNVEV (reference sequence). There are 15 residues in the CDR3. The trim removed 7 bases at V and 7 bases at J, leaving 14 bases unmatched. The CDR3 nucleotides read TGTGCCAGCAAACCTTCGGGGCAGGGGGCTGTTGGCTACACCTTC. Translated, it gives CASKPSGQGAVGYTF.

The CDR3 spells CASSLDGNYGYTF. In nucleotides, the CDR3 is TGTGCCAGCAGTTTAGACGGTAACTATGGCTACACCTTC. This chain links TRBV28 with TRBJ1-2; D uncertain. V was shortened by 2 bases and J by 1 base, with 5 bases between the two germline ends. Per germline, CDR1 MDHEN and CDR2 SYDVKM. The CDR3 has 13 amino acids.

The CDR3 is CAISESYGSASNQPQHF. The CDR3 DNA reads as TGTGCCATCAGTGAGTCGTATGGGTCGGCTAGCAATCAGCCCCAGCATTTT. The V and J genes are TRBV10-3 and TRBJ1-5, with D unclear. Germline V gene data show CDR1 as ENHRY and CDR2 as SYGVKD. The V gene lost 0 bases and the J gene lost 0 bases, with 12 bases spanning the gap. CDR3 length: 17 amino acids.

Worth noting for this clone: The same CDR3 can be traced to other DNA sequences in this sample. The rearrangement links TRBV5-1 to TRBJ2-3, with D maybe TRBD1 (5 bases). V was clipped by 0 bases and J by 0 bases, with 5 bases between them. This CDR3 contains 14 residues. Germline loops: CDR1 SGHRS, CDR2 YFSETQ. In DNA form, the CDR3 reads TGCGCCAGCAGCTTGGGGACAAGCACAGATACGCAGTATTTT. This codes for CASSLGTSTDTQYF.

This chain joins TRBV15 and TRBJ2-3; tentatively, D is TRBD1 or TRBD2 (7 bases each). CDR1 is LNHNV and CDR2 is YYDKDF in the germline V gene (reference sequence). Trimming removed 1 base from V and 8 bases from J, with 16 bases in between. This CDR3 has 15 residues. CDR3 nucleotides: TGTGCCACCAGCAGAGCCCGACAGGGAGGGTTTACGCAGTATTTT. Encoded protein: CATSRARQGGFTQYF.

The chain combines TRBV30 with TRBJ1-2, with 8 bases lining up with TRBD1. V was clipped by 3 bases and J by 6 bases; unmatched bases: 12. The CDR3 loop spans 15 amino acids. Germline V gene sequence: CDR1 GTSNPN, CDR2 SVGIG (reference sequence). CDR3 in DNA: TGTGCCTGGAGCTACCCCACGACAGGGGAGAATGGCTACACCTTC. It codes for CAWSYPTTGENGYTF.

The chain carries TRBV15 and TRBJ1-2, with no clear D. Germline V gene sequence: CDR1 LNHNV, CDR2 YYDKDF (reference sequence). The CDR3 loop spans 16 amino acids. Trimming took off 0 bases at V and 0 bases at J, with 11 bases between the two ends. CDR3 bases: TGTGCCACCAGCAGAGATCCCGGGATAGCTAACTATGGCTACACCTTC. It encodes CATSRDPGIANYGYTF.

The chain is built from TRBV6-5 and TRBJ2-7; 8 positions match TRBD1. Germline V gives CDR1 MNHEY, CDR2 SVGAGI. The CDR3 totals 16 residues. V lost 3 bases to trimming and J lost 5 bases; unmatched junction nucleotides: 12. The CDR3 region is CASSYLPGQVPHEQYF. The CDR3 nucleotides read TGTGCCAGCAGTTATCTTCCGGGACAGGTTCCCCACGAGCAGTACTTC.

The chain joins TRBV4-1 to TRBJ2-3; the match to TRBD2 covers 12 bases. This CDR3 spans 16 amino acids. Germline V gene data show CDR1 as MGHRA and CDR2 as YSYEKL. V lost 8 bases and J lost 5; bases outside the gene matches: 11. The CDR3 spells CASHHQTSGRLDTQYF. CDR3 DNA: TGCGCCAGCCACCACCAGACTAGCGGGAGATTAGATACGCAGTATTTT.

Only one count was recorded for this clone. The chain couples TRBV7-8 to TRBJ2-1; D is undetermined. The CDR3 has 17 amino acids. Germline V gene lookup returns CDR1 SGHVS and CDR2 FQNEAQ. Trimming left V 5 bases short and J 1 base short, with 18 bases between. The CDR3 DNA reads as TGTGCCAGCAGCACTTCACGGGCCCCTGTATCCTACAATGAGCAGTTCTTC. Amino acids: CASSTSRAPVSYNEQFF.

The V and J genes are TRBV5-4 and TRBJ1-6; D gene unclear. Trimming took 4 bases from V and 7 from J, leaving 12 bases between them. This CDR3 spans 14 amino acids. Per the germline V gene, CDR1 is SGHNT and CDR2 is YYREEE (reference sequence). The DNA of the CDR3 is TGTGCCAGCAGCGCTAACTGGGAAAATTCACCCCTCCACTTT. Amino acid sequence: CASSANWENSPLHF.

The J gene is TRBJ2-2, the V gene TRBV11-2; tentatively, D is TRBD1 (5 bases). Germline lookup yields CDR1 SGHAT and CDR2 FQNNGV. V gave up 4 bases and J gave up 3 bases, with 15 bases separating them. CDR3 length equals 16 residues. The CDR3 spells CASSSSTGRDTGELFF. The CDR3 DNA follows: TGTGCCAGCAGCTCCTCTACAGGAAGAGACACCGGGGAGCTGTTTTTT.

The chain uses TRBV18 and TRBJ1-1, with D unclear. The CDR3 contains 13 residues. V was shortened by 2 bases and J by 7 bases, with 11 bases between the two germline ends. Germline CDR1 is KGHSH and CDR2 is LQKENI. The CDR3 DNA reads as TGTGCCAGCTCACCATCGACTAGTTTTGAAGCTTTCTTT. Protein product: CASSPSTSFEAFF.

This clone has a single count. The rearrangement links TRBV27 to TRBJ2-2; no reliable D call. The V gene lost 6 bases and the J gene lost 7 bases, with 15 bases spanning the gap. Germline lookup yields CDR1 MNHEY and CDR2 SMNVEV (reference sequence). There are 14 residues in the CDR3. DNA for the CDR3: TGTGCCAGCAGCCGAATCCCCTTTGACGGGGAGCTGTTTTTT. It yields the protein CASSRIPFDGELFF.

For this clone: At one end the junction does not follow the germline gene, possibly because of a read error. The rearrangement uses TRBV27 and TRBJ1-1; D gene ambiguous. The CDR3 spans 13 residues. Germline assignment: CDR1 MNHEY and CDR2 SMNVEV (reference sequence). The CDR3 loop is CASRLILYTEAFF. For the CDR3, the DNA is TGTGCCAGCCGTTTGATCCTCTACACTGAAGCTTTCTTT.

This chain connects TRBV27 to TRBJ1-1; 7 bases map to TRBD1. The length of the CDR3 is 16 residues. V shed 10 bases and J 0 bases; nucleotides not matched to a gene: 14. The germline V gene has CDR1 MNHEY and CDR2 SMNVEV (reference sequence). In nucleotides, the CDR3 is TGTGCCACCCTAAAGAATCCAGGGGGGATGAACACTGAAGCTTTCTTT. Its translation: CATLKNPGGMNTEAFF.

V is TRBV5-6 and J is TRBJ2-2, with a tentative D call TRBD2 (5 bases). This CDR3 region has 16 residues. Looked up from germline, CDR1 is SGHDT and CDR2 is YYEEEE. V dropped 2 bases and J dropped 5 bases, with 16 bases sitting between them. The CDR3 loop reads CASSFSAAWGTGELFF. The CDR3 DNA reads as TGTGCCAGCAGCTTTTCAGCGGCATGGGGAACCGGGGAGCTGTTTTTT.

DNA of the CDR3: TGTGCCAGCGGTGATAGCGGGGGTAACGACGAGCAGTACTTC. This encodes CASGDSGGNDEQYF. The J gene is TRBJ2-7, the V gene TRBV7-9, with 9 bases that match TRBD2. The CDR3 consists of 14 residues. The V and J ends lost 8 bases and 5 bases, in that order; junction bases with no gene match: 10. Per germline, CDR1 SEHNR and CDR2 FQNEAQ (reference sequence).

This chain connects TRBV7-2 to TRBJ2-7, with 7 bases fitting TRBD1. The ends lost 5 bases at V and 4 bases at J; junction bases unmatched: 8. From germline, CDR1 is SGHTA and CDR2 FQGNSA. CDR3 length: 14 residues. CDR3 DNA: TGTGCCAGCAGCCCCTCTCCGGGACAGTACGAGCAGTACTTC. Its protein product is CASSPSPGQYEQYF. Full variable domain (outside the CDR3, taken from reference TRBV7-2 and TRBJ2-7): GAGVSQSPSNKVTEKGKDVELRCDPISGHTALYWYRQSLGQGLEFLIYFQGNSAPDKSGLPSDRFSAERTGGSVSTLTIQRTQQEDSAVYLCASSPSPGQYEQYFGPGTRLTVT.